The entry that follows covers one TCR beta chain sequence. Antigen specificity is unknown. The entry originates in a study of T cell responses to AZD1222 COVID-19 vaccine. TCRdb's copy holds only in-frame clones and misses some; the assay was immunoSEQ multiplex PCR. Here the sample spans around 140,000 clones, 89% being singletons. Trimming removed 1 base from V and 7 bases from J, with 11 bases in between. This CDR3 is built from 14 residues. From germline, CDR1 is SEHNR and CDR2 FQNEAQ (reference sequence). Study-wide results and limits: Baseline seropositivity occurred in only a handful of AZD1222 recipients.

V gene TRBV7-9 combines with J gene TRBJ1-5, with a weak D call TRBD1 (5 bases). The sequencing used peripheral blood, collected on day 0 of AZD1222 vaccination. This TCR derives from an adult in good health. The CDR3 spells CASSLGGVGQPQHF. CDR3 DNA sequence: TGTGCCAGCAGCTTAGGAGGGGTCGGACAGCCCCAGCATTTT.